These 26 T cell receptor beta chains originate from one sample sequenced in a study of cytomegalovirus exposure and HLA in healthy donors (dated by TCRdb to about 2017). Receptors were amplified or captured by the immunoSEQ multiplex PCR assay. A mixture of 60 forward primers for TCR Vbeta segments and 13 reverse primers for TCR Jbeta segments was used in the multiplex PCR. TCRdb holds this immuneACCESS table with in-frame rearrangements only. Some clones are missing; in checked studies, unresolved V genes explain under half, and the rest has no known cause. The sample table gives about 78,000 clones. 6.5% to 8.5% of the sample comes from the top ten. The material sequenced was PBMCs. These receptors were taken from a female donor in good health and CMV-seropositive.

The rearrangement links TRBV4-3 to TRBJ1-3; D remains unclear. Looked up from germline, CDR1 is LGHNA and CDR2 is YSLEER. V lost 0 bases to trimming and J lost 1 base, with 7 bases between them. The CDR3 contains 15 residues. This CDR3 reads CASSQEAASGNTIYF. As DNA, the CDR3 is TGCGCCAGCAGCCAAGAGGCGGCTTCTGGAAACACCATATATTTT.

This chain links TRBV2 with TRBJ2-7; 9 bases are shared with TRBD2. The CDR3 totals 12 residues. Germline CDR1 SNHLY, CDR2 FYNNEI. The V and J ends lost 7 bases and 5 bases, in that order; junction bases with no gene match: 3. This CDR3 reads CASKGLADEQYF. The CDR3 nucleotides read TGTGCCAGCAAGGGACTAGCCGACGAGCAGTACTTC.

Remarks on this clone: Other DNA sequences in the sample encode the same CDR3. The rearrangement uses TRBV7-6 and TRBJ1-1; D gene unclear. The ends were cut back, 1 base at V and 1 base at J, with 10 bases in the middle. The CDR3 length is 15 residues. The germline CDR1 and CDR2 sequences are SGHVS and FNYEAQ. In DNA, the CDR3 is TGTGCCAGCAGCTTAGTGGCGGGAGGGAACACTGAAGCTTTCTTT. Translating it yields CASSLVAGGNTEAFF.

The chain employs TRBV11-2 and TRBJ2-1; D possibly corresponds to TRBD1 (5 bases). The CDR3 covers 13 residues. From germline, CDR1 is SGHAT and CDR2 FQNNGV. Trimming took 1 base from V and 7 from J, leaving 8 bases between them. The CDR3 spells CASSLGRANEQFF. The DNA of the CDR3 is TGTGCCAGCAGCTTAGGCAGGGCAAATGAGCAGTTCTTC.

Note on this clone: One junction end does not reproduce the germline sequence, and a read error may be involved. The chain is built from TRBV4-3 and TRBJ2-4; possible D gene TRBD2, 5 bases. Germline CDR1 LGHNA, CDR2 YSLEER. The CDR3 has 16 residues. The CDR3 nucleotides are TGCGCCGGCAGCCAAATTCTGGGGAGCGCCAAAAACATTCAGTACTTC. Amino acid sequence: CAGSQILGSAKNIQYF.

The chain has TRBV29-1 and TRBJ1-2; 12 bases fit TRBD1. Losses at the gene ends were 5 bases for V and 3 bases for J; bases not matched to a gene: 7. CDR3 size: 15 residues. CDR1 is SQVTM, CDR2 ANQGSEA, per germline. The CDR3 DNA follows: TGCAGCGTTACGGGGGGACAGGGGGCCCACTATGGCTACACCTTC. Translation: CSVTGGQGAHYGYTF.

The J gene is TRBJ2-3, the V gene TRBV11-2; TRBD2 is a possible D gene (7 bases). The CDR3 covers 16 residues. Germline V CDR1 and CDR2: SGHAT, FQNNGV. Trimming shortened V by 5 bases and J by 3 bases, and 18 bases separated the two germline ends. DNA for the CDR3: TGTGCCAGCAGCCGGGGGCAGGGGAGGGGAACAGATACGCAGTATTTT. Its translation: CASSRGQGRGTDTQYF.

The chain uses TRBV6-1 and TRBJ1-3, with D unclear. The CDR3 sequence is 17 residues long. Per the germline V gene, CDR1 is MNHNS and CDR2 is SASEGT. Trimming left V 0 bases short and J 0 bases short, with 12 bases between. CDR3 nucleotides: TGTGCCAGCAGTGAAGCGCGGCCGTCGTACTCTGGAAACACCATATATTTT. Protein: CASSEARPSYSGNTIYF.

This rearrangement joins TRBV9 to TRBJ2-3; TRBD2 might be the D (6 bases). V was shortened by 3 bases and J by 6 bases, with 14 bases between the two germline ends. Germline loops: CDR1 SGDLS, CDR2 YYNGEE. This CDR3 region has 14 residues. The CDR3 here is CASSAQVAGDTQYF. In nucleotides, the CDR3 is TGTGCCAGCAGCGCCCAGGTCGCGGGGGATACGCAGTATTTT.

This chain links TRBV4-1 with TRBJ1-4; a possible D gene is TRBD1 (6 bases). The V gene lost 5 bases and the J gene lost 7 bases, with 23 bases spanning the gap. The CDR3 runs 17 residues. Per germline, CDR1 MGHRA and CDR2 YSYEKL. The CDR3 here is CASSKFWNGGGGEKLFF. The CDR3 bases are TGCGCCAGCAGCAAATTTTGGAACGGGGGCGGGGGTGAAAAACTGTTTTTT.

The chain is built from TRBV5-1 and TRBJ2-2; 9 nucleotides align to TRBD1. Per the germline V gene, CDR1 is SGHRS and CDR2 is YFSETQ. The CDR3 contains 14 residues. Losses at the gene ends were 6 bases for V and 5 bases for J; bases not matched to a gene: 5. CDR3 sequence reads: CASNTGGGTGELFF. In nucleotides, the CDR3 is TGCGCCAGCAACACAGGGGGCGGTACCGGGGAGCTGTTTTTT.

The rearrangement joins TRBV5-1 to TRBJ2-7, with D possibly being TRBD2 (5 bases). The CDR3 contains 16 residues. V lost 4 bases to trimming and J lost 2 bases, with 19 bases between them. The germline V gene has CDR1 SGHRS and CDR2 YFSETQ. CDR3 region: CASSPGVGSRAYEQYF. For the CDR3, the DNA is TGCGCCAGCAGCCCTGGCGTGGGGAGTCGGGCCTACGAGCAGTACTTC.

V is TRBV30 and J is TRBJ1-3; D may be TRBD1 (5 bases). Trimming shortened V by 0 bases and J by 6 bases, and 12 bases separated the two germline ends. There are 14 residues in the CDR3. CDR1 GTSNPN and CDR2 SVGIG come from the germline V gene (reference sequence). CDR3 nucleotides: TGTGCCTGGAGTGTGGGTCAGGGCCTAAACACCATATATTTT. It translates to CAWSVGQGLNTIYF.

The chain uses TRBV28 and TRBJ1-1, with D unclear. Germline loops: CDR1 MDHEN, CDR2 SYDVKM. CDR3 size: 14 residues. V was cut by 3 bases and J by 1 base, with 9 bases left in between. CDR3 sequence reads: CASSFLRQNTEAFF. CDR3 nucleotide sequence: TGTGCCAGCAGTTTTTTGAGACAGAACACTGAAGCTTTCTTT.

The rearrangement uses TRBV19 and TRBJ2-3; 10 bases are a match to TRBD2. Germline V gene lookup returns CDR1 LNHDA and CDR2 SQIVND (reference sequence). The CDR3 is 15 residues long. Germline trimming cut 7 bases from V and 6 bases from J; bases unmatched to any gene: 10. The CDR3 DNA reads TGTGCCAGTACTCACAGGCCTAGCGGGAGTGATACGCAGTATTTT. Translating gives CASTHRPSGSDTQYF.

V gene TRBV10-3 combines with J gene TRBJ1-6; D perhaps matches TRBD1 (6 bases). Germline values: CDR1 ENHRY, CDR2 SYGVKD. Trimming cost V 6 bases and J 7 bases, with 10 bases left between them. The CDR3 has 13 amino acids. The CDR3 spells CAIRARGNSPLHF. The CDR3 coding sequence is TGTGCCATCAGGGCCAGGGGCAATTCACCCCTCCACTTT.

The CDR3 reads CASSQDVTADTQYF. In DNA, the CDR3 is TGCGCCAGCAGCCAAGATGTGACAGCAGATACGCAGTATTTT. V and J are TRBV4-1 and TRBJ2-3; TRBD1 might be the D (5 bases). The ends were cut back, 0 bases at V and 4 bases at J, with 8 bases in the middle. Germline-derived CDR1 and CDR2 are MGHRA and YSYEKL. This CDR3 is 14 amino acids long.

The V call is TRBV5-1, the J call TRBJ2-7; the D gene is possibly TRBD1 (6 bases). Germline V gene sequence: CDR1 SGHRS, CDR2 YFSETQ. Between the trimmed V and J ends, which lost 0 bases and 3 bases, there was a span of 13 bases. CDR3 length: 15 residues. The CDR3 coding sequence is TGCGCCAGCAGCTTGGGGGGGACAACAGACTACGAGCAGTACTTC. Its translation is CASSLGGTTDYEQYF.

The chain carries TRBV19 and TRBJ2-2; 9 nucleotides match TRBD2. The CDR3 extends over 16 amino acids. Per germline, CDR1 LNHDA and CDR2 SQIVND (reference sequence). V shed 10 bases and J 0 bases; nucleotides not matched to a gene: 9. CDR3 sequence reads: CATGQAGGPNTGELFF. The CDR3 nucleotides read TGTGCCACCGGACAAGCGGGGGGTCCGAACACCGGGGAGCTGTTTTTT.

V gene TRBV5-6 combines with J gene TRBJ2-7; D unresolved. The CDR3 runs 12 residues. V lost 2 bases and J lost 1, with 4 bases in between. Germline V lookup: CDR1 SGHDT, CDR2 YYEEEE. The CDR3 DNA reads as TGTGCCAGCAGCTTTGAGTCCTACGAGCAGTACTTC. It is translated as CASSFESYEQYF.

The J gene is TRBJ2-4, the V gene TRBV2; D is unresolved. Germline V gives CDR1 SNHLY, CDR2 FYNNEI. Trimming pared 2 bases from V and 6 bases from J, leaving 11 bases between. The CDR3 covers 14 residues. The chain's CDR3 is CASSESGAGNIQYF. DNA of the CDR3: TGTGCCAGCAGTGAAAGTGGTGCCGGAAACATTCAGTACTTC.

This rearrangement joins TRBV9 to TRBJ2-3; possibly TRBD1 for D (5 bases). V gave up 0 bases and J gave up 2 bases, with 13 bases separating them. Germline assignment: CDR1 SGDLS and CDR2 YYNGEE. This CDR3 has 16 residues. Here the CDR3 DNA reads TGTGCCAGCAGCGTAGCTTTGGTGGGGCCCACAGATACGCAGTATTTT. It is translated as CASSVALVGPTDTQYF.

The chain joins TRBV27 to TRBJ2-5, with TRBD1 matching over 7 bases. This CDR3 has 13 amino acids. The V gene end was trimmed by 6 bases and the J gene end by 3 bases; junction bases not matched to a gene: 4. The germline V gene encodes CDR1 MNHEY and CDR2 SMNVEV (reference sequence). In DNA form, the CDR3 reads TGTGCCAGCAGACAAACAGGGGAAGAGACCCAGTACTTC. Protein sequence: CASRQTGEETQYF.

The chain employs TRBV9 and TRBJ1-2, with 8 positions matching TRBD1. Germline V gives CDR1 SGDLS, CDR2 YYNGEE. The CDR3 contains 15 residues. Trimming removed 4 bases from V and 6 bases from J; junction bases left unmatched: 11. The CDR3 sequence is CASSPTSARGHGYTF. The CDR3 bases are TGTGCCAGCAGCCCCACATCCGCCAGGGGGCATGGCTACACCTTC.

The chain carries TRBV7-6 and TRBJ1-5; 7 bases agree with TRBD1. The CDR3 consists of 16 residues. Germline V CDR1 and CDR2: SGHVS, FNYEAQ. The junction had 12 bases not matched to a gene; V was cut back by 6 bases and J by 4 bases. Here the CDR3 reads CASRPPTGVKNQPQHF. The CDR3, as DNA: TGTGCCAGCAGACCCCCAACAGGGGTGAAGAATCAGCCCCAGCATTTT.

The chain combines TRBV6-5 with TRBJ2-7, with 8 bases identical to TRBD1. With V trimmed by 4 bases and J by 5 bases, 7 bases remained unmatched. The CDR3 length is 14 residues. Germline loops: CDR1 MNHEY, CDR2 SVGAGI. CDR3 residues: CASSSGQGTHEQYF. The CDR3 nucleotides are TGTGCCAGCAGTTCCGGACAGGGAACCCACGAGCAGTACTTC.